This TCR beta chain was recorded in a study of technical replicates of blood from four donors. The CDR3 extends over 16 amino acids. V lost 0 bases and J lost 8; bases outside the gene matches: 9. Germline values: CDR1 SGHVS, CDR2 FQNEAQ. Sequencing was performed with immunoSEQ multiplex PCR; in TCRdb, only in-frame clones are kept and a portion is missing. The table lists fewer than 15,000 clones, roughly 94% of them singletons. This sequence joins TRBV7-8 and TRBJ2-1; TRBD2 matches at 8 bases. Sequencing was performed on PBMCs. This receptor was taken from a human donor in good health. CDR3 nucleotide sequence: TGTGCCAGCAGCTTAGCCCCGGTGAGCGGGAGCCATGAGCAGTTCTTC. This codes for CASSLAPVSGSHEQFF.